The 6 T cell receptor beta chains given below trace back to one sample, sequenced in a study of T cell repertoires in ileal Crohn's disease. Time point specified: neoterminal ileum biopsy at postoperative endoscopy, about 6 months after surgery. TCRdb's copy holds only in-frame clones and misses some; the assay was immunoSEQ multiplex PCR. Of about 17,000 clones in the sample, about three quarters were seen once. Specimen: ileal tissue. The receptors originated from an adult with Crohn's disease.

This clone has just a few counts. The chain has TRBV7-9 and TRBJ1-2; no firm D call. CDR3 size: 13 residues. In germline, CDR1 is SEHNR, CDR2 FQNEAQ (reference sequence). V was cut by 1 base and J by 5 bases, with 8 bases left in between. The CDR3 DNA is TGTGCCAGCAGCTTAGATCCGGTATATGGCTACACCTTC. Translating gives CASSLDPVYGYTF.

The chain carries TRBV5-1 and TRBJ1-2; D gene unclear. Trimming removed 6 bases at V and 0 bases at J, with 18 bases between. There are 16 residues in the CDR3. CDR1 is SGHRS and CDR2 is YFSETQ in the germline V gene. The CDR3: CASTQGGIWSNYGYTF. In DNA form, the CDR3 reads TGCGCCAGCACCCAAGGAGGGATCTGGTCTAACTATGGCTACACCTTC.

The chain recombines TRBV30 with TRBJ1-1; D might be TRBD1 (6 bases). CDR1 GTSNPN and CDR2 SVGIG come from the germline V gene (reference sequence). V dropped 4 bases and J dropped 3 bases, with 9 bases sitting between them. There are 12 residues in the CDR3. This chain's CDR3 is CAWKGVYTEAFF. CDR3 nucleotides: TGTGCCTGGAAGGGGGTCTACACTGAAGCTTTCTTT. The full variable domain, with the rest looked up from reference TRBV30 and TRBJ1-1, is SQTIHQWPATLVQPVGSPLSLECTVEGTSNPNLYWYRQAAGRGLQLLFYSVGIGQISSEVPQNLSASRPQDRQFILSSKKLLLSDSGFYLCAWKGVYTEAFFGQGTRLTVV.

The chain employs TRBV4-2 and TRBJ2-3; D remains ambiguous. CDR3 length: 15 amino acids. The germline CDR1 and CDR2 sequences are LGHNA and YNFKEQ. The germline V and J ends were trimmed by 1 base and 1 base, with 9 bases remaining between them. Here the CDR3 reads CASSQVTTGTDTQYF. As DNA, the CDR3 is TGTGCCAGCAGCCAAGTTACCACTGGCACAGATACGCAGTATTTT.

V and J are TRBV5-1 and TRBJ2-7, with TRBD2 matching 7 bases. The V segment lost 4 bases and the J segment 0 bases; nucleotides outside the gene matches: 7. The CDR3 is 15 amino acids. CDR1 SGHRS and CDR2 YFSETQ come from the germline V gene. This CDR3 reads CASSGGDGSSYEQYF. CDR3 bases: TGCGCCAGCAGCGGGGGGGACGGAAGCTCCTACGAGCAGTACTTC.

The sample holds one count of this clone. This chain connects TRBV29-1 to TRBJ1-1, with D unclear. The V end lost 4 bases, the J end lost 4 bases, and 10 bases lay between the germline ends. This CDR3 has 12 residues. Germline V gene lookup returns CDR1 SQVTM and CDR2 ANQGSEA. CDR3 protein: CSVVESLTEAFF. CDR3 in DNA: TGCAGCGTTGTAGAAAGCCTCACTGAAGCTTTCTTT.